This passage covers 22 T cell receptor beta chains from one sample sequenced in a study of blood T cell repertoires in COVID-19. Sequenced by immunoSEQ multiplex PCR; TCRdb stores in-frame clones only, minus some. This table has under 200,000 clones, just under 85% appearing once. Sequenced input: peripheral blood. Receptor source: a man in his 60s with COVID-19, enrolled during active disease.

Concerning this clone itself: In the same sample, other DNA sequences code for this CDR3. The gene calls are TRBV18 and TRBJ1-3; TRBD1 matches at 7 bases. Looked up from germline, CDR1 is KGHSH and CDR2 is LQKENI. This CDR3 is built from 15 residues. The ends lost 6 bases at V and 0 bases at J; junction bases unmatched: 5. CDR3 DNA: TGTGCCAGCTCCCCAAGGGACAGCTCTGGAAACACCATATATTTT. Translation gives CASSPRDSSGNTIYF.

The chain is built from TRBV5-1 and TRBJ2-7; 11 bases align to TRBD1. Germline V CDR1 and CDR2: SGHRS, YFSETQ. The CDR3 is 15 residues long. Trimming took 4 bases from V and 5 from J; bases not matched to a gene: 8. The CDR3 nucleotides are TGCGCCAGCAGCCTAAGGTGGGACAGGGGGAACGAGCAGTACTTC. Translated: CASSLRWDRGNEQYF.

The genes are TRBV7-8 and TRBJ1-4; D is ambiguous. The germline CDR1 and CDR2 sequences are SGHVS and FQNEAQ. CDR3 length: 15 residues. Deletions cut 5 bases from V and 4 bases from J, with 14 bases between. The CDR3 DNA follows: TGTGCCAGCAGCCCCGTGCGGCAGTATAATGAAAAACTGTTTTTT. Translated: CASSPVRQYNEKLFF.

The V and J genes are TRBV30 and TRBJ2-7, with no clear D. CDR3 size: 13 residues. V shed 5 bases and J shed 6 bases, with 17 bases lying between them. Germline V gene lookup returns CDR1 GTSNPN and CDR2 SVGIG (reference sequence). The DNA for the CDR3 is TGTGCCTGGGCTGGCCACCCAAAGTCCGAGCAGTACTTC. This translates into CAWAGHPKSEQYF.

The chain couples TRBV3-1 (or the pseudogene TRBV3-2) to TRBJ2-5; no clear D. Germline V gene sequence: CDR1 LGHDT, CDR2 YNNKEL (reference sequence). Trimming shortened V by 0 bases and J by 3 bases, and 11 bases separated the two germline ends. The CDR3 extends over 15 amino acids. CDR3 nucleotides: TGTGCCAGCAGCCAAGATGTCCGTTCGGAAGAGACCCAGTACTTC. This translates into CASSQDVRSEETQYF.

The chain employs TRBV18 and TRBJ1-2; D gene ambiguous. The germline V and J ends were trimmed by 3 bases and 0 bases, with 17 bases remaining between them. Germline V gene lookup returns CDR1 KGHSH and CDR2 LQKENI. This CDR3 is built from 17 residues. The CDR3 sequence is CASSPQWRRPTNYGYTF. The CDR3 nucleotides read TGTGCCAGCTCACCTCAGTGGCGGAGACCCACTAACTATGGCTACACCTTC.

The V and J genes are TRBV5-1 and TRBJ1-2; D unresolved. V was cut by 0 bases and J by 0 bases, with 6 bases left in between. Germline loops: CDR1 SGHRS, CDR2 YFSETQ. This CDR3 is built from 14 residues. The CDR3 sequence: CASSLDAANYGYTF. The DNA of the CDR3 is TGCGCCAGCAGCTTGGATGCGGCTAACTATGGCTACACCTTC.

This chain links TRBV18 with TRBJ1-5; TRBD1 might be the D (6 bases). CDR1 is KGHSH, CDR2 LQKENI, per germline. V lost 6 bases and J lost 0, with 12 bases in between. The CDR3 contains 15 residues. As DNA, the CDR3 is TGTGCCAGCTCTCTCGGACAGAATAGCAATCAGCCCCAGCATTTT. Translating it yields CASSLGQNSNQPQHF. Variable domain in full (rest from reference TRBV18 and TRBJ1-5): NAGVMQNPRHLVRRRGQEARLRCSPMKGHSHVYWYRQLPEEGLKFMVYLQKENIIDESGMPKERFSAEFPKEGPSILRIQQVVRGDSAAYFCASSLGQNSNQPQHFGDGTRLSIL.

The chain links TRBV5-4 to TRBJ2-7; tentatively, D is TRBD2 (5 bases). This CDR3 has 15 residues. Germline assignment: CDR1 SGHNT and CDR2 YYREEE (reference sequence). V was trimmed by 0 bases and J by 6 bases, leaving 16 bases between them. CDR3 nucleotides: TGTGCCAGCAGCTTGGATCGAGCCCCACTAGGCGAGCAGTACTTC. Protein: CASSLDRAPLGEQYF. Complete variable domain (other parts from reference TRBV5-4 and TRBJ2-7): ETGVTQSPTHLIKTRGQQVTLRCSSQSGHNTVSWYQQALGQGPQFIFQYYREEENGRGNFPPRFSGLQFPNYSSELNVNALELDDSALYLCASSLDRAPLGEQYFGPGTRLTVT.

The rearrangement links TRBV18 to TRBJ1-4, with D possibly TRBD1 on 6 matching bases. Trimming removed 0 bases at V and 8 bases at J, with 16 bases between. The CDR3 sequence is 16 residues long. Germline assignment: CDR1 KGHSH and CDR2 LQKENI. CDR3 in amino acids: CASSPPNQGRREKLFF. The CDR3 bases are TGTGCCAGCTCACCACCGAATCAGGGGAGAAGAGAAAAACTGTTTTTT.

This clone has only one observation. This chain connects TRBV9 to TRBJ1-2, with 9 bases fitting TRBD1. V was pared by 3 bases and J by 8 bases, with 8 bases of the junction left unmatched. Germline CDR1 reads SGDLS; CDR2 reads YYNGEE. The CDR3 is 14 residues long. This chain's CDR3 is CASSAFTGGEGYTF. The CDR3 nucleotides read TGTGCCAGCAGCGCGTTCACAGGGGGCGAAGGCTACACCTTC. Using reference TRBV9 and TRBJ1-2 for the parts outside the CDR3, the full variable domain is DSGVTQTPKHLITATGQRVTLRCSPRSGDLSVYWYQQSLDQGLQFLIQYYNGEERAKGNILERFSAQQFPDLHSELNLSSLELGDSALYFCASSAFTGGEGYTFGSGTRLTVV.

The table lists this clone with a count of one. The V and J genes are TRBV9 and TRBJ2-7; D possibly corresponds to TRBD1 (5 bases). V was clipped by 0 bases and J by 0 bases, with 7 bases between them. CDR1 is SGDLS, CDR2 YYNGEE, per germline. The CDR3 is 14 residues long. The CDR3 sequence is CASSVEGFSYEQYF. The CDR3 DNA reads TGTGCCAGCAGCGTAGAGGGGTTCTCCTACGAGCAGTACTTC.

In DNA, the CDR3 is TGTGCCAGTAGTATAGCTGAGTCGGGAGCGGAAAAACTGTTTTTT. As protein: CASSIAESGAEKLFF. The chain is built from TRBV19 and TRBJ1-4; D is uncertain. Germline assignment: CDR1 LNHDA and CDR2 SQIVND (reference sequence). V lost 1 base and J lost 8, with 14 bases in between. This CDR3 contains 15 residues.

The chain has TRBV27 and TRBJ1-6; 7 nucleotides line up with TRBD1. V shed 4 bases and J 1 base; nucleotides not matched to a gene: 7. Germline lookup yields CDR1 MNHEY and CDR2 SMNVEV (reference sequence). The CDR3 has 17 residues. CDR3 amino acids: CASSSRTGRSYNSPLHF. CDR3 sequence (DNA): TGTGCCAGCAGTTCCCGGACAGGTCGATCCTATAATTCACCCCTCCACTTT.

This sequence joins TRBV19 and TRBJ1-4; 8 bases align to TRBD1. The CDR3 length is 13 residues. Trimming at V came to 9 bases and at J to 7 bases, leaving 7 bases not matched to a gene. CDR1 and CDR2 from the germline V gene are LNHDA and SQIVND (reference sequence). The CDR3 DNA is TGTGCCAGCCGGACAGGGTATCGTGAAAAACTGTTTTTT. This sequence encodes CASRTGYREKLFF.

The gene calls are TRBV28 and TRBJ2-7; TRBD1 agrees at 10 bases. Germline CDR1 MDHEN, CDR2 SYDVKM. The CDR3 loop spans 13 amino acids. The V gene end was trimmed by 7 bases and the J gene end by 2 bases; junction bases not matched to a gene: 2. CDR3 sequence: CASIGQGAYEQYF. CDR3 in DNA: TGTGCCAGCATTGGACAGGGGGCCTACGAGCAGTACTTC. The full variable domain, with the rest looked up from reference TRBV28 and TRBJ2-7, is DVKVTQSSRYLVKRTGEKVFLECVQDMDHENMFWYRQDPGLGLRLIYFSYDVKMKEKGDIPEGYSVSREKKERFSLILESASTNQTSMYLCASIGQGAYEQYFGPGTRLTVT.

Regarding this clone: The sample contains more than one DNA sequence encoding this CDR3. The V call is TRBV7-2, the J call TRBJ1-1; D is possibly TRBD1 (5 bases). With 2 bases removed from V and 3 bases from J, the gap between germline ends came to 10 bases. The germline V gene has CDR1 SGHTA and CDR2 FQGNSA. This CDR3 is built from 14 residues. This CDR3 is CASSLQAGDTEAFF. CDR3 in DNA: TGTGCCAGCAGCTTACAGGCGGGGGACACTGAAGCTTTCTTT.

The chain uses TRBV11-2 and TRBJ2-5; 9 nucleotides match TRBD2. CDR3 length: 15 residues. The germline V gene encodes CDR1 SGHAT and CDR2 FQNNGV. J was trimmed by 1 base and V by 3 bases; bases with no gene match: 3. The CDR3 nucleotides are TGTGCCAGCAGCTTTCGCGGGAGGGCCCAAGAGACCCAGTACTTC. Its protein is CASSFRGRAQETQYF.

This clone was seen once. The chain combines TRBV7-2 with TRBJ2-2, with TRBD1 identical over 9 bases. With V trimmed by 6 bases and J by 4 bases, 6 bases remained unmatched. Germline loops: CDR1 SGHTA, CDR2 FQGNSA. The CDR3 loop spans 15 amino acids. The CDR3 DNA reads TGTGCCAGCAGACCGGGACAGGGCTCCACCGGGGAGCTGTTTTTT. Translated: CASRPGQGSTGELFF.

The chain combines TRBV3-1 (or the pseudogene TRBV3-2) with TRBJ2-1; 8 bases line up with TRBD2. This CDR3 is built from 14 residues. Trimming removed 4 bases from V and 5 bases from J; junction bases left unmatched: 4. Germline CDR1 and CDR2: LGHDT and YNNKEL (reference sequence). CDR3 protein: CASSLAGRNNEQFF. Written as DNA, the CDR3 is TGTGCCAGCAGCCTAGCGGGAAGAAACAATGAGCAGTTCTTC.

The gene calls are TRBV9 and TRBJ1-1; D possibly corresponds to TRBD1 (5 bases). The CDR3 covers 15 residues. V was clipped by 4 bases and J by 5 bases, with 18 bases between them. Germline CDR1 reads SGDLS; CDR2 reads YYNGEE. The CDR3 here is CASSPRTSLQTEAFF. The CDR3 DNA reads TGTGCCAGCAGCCCCCGGACAAGCCTACAGACTGAAGCTTTCTTT.

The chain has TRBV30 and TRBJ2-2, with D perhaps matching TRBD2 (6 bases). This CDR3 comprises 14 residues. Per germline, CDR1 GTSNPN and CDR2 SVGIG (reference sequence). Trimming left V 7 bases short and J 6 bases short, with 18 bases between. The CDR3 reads CAFMEGMPPGELFF. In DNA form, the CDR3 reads TGTGCCTTCATGGAGGGAATGCCCCCCGGGGAGCTGTTTTTT.